Described below is a single T cell receptor (beta chain) sequence and its context. Its cognate antigen has yet to be identified. No quality values exist for individual bases; no much larger clone is one base distant. This sample is part of a study of cytomegalovirus exposure and HLA in healthy donors (TCRdb year 2017). Broadly, across the study: According to an earlier analysis of 587 of the donors, 150 million to 200 million T cells yielded 117 million unique TCR beta sequences and around 280 Gb of sequence data. About 330 gigabases of sequencing data and tens of millions of unique TCR sequences made up an early release that covered fewer than 650 HLA-typed donors. The genetic ancestry cluster associated with self-reported Caucasian donors included over 65% of the 350 to 500 genotyped donors. The study aimed to test whether cataloging public T cell receptors could reveal signatures of past pathogen exposure. The T cell repertoires of some 670 subjects were profiled by immunosequencing and related to cytomegalovirus serostatus. Along with the approximately 700-subject first cohort, a separate validation cohort of over a hundred different subjects was used. To predict cytomegalovirus infection status, the study combined high-throughput TCR immunosequencing, statistical association of individual TCRs with disease status, and machine learning. In a later analysis, previously published TCR beta repertoires from 670 or so donors were re-analyzed and high-resolution HLA genotyping was added so that TCR occurrence patterns could be studied. Rather than using new phenotypic data, the later analysis identified candidate immune exposures from TCR beta sequences and from how often those sequences occurred across donors. In an earlier analysis of 500 to 650 of the donors, high-throughput TCR beta sequencing was used to judge whether each TCR beta V gene segment behaved as functional or pseudogenic. Donor age, sex, ethnicity and CMV serostatus were compiled alongside the repertoire data. In a later genetic analysis, genome-wide SNP genotypes for about 55% of the roughly 670 donors were used, and that subset was treated as a discovery cohort. Every discovery cohort repertoire had been produced on one sequencing platform. HLA typing covered class I and class II loci at four-digit resolution. Typing coverage differed by locus: A, B, C, DRB1 and DQB1 were typed in about 629-630 donors, DQA1 in about 510, DPA1 in some 570, and DPB1 in 400 to 480. Roughly five DR-DQ haplotypes were handled as single units for association and clustering because linkage in the cohort was strong. On average, roughly 240,000 unique TCR beta nucleotide sequences were sequenced per donor among 300 to 500 genotyped donors of the cohort, with around 19% of those sequences being non-productive. What the work shows at the level of the full study, not this receptor alone: Most TCR sequences were observed very rarely across donors, whereas some public TCRs were present in many individuals. In a later analysis, most CMV-associated TCR beta chains were found to appear HLA-restricted, with HLA associations seemingly driven largely by CMV exposure. For the cohort, immune exposure information was limited to CMV serostatus. Assigning TCR associations to individual alleles was difficult when HLA alleles, especially DR and DQ, strongly co-occurred. In a later analysis, the rate of TCR association differed among HLA loci, with DRB1 alleles having the most associated TCRs and HLA-C alleles having the fewest. In a later analysis, HLA-associated TCR beta chains showed more clonal expansion and lower generation probabilities than non-associated chains that were equally common. A cluster of highly shared sequence variants was judged likely to be a technical artifact of the sequencing pipeline. A further reported finding was that TCR beta sequences accurately predicted the HLA-A and HLA-B alleles for most subjects in the first cohort. The study listed 150 to 200 TCR beta chains as associated with cytomegalovirus. In this cohort, only TCR beta chains were sequenced, and detectable features were limited by the absence of alpha or paired-chain data. In a later genetic analysis, fewer N-insertions in productive TCRs were reported among donors in an Asian-associated ancestry cluster than the roughly 700-donor mean. Broadly in line with IMGT annotations, most TCR beta V segments showed up in productive rearrangements about 87% or about 30% of the time in an earlier analysis of several hundred of the donors. HLA typing was unavailable for some donors at each locus, so association tests used only the typed subset. Three of the identified cytomegalovirus-associated TCR beta chains were confirmed in vitro to be specific for cytomegalovirus antigens. Because counts were too low, roughly 16 rarely observed V segments, including chromosome 9 orphons, were excluded from the earlier analysis of several hundred of the donors. In a later genetic analysis, a missense DCLRE1C variant was associated with V-gene and J-gene trimming of TCR beta chains, and the association was replicated in an independent cohort. Several of the top co-occurrence clusters appeared to be linked to parvovirus B19, influenza, CMV and Epstein-Barr virus, according to a later analysis. It was suggested by the authors that the approach could potentially be generalized to other disease states and immunological phenotypes. In both the original and validation cohorts, the classifier was reported to diagnose cytomegalovirus status with high specificity and sensitivity. Because the 87-base-pair reads could not distinguish some IMGT-functional V segments, including TRBV6-2 and TRBV6-3, those segments were excluded. Correlated functional status among segregating V segments might be attributable to linkage disequilibrium, but an unknown experimental factor could not be ruled out. At a false discovery rate of 0.05, a later analysis linked around 17,000 TCR beta sequences to specific HLA alleles. Sequencing depth was assumed to be roughly uniform across donors in the presence/absence analyses, though that assumption may not hold.

The CDR3 measures 14 amino acids from cysteine to phenylalanine. The DNA shown is the 42-base CDR3, in frame from base 1. The junction carries 7 bases between V and J, which are trimmed by 1 base and 3 bases respectively. Library preparation employed the immunoSEQ multiplex PCR assay. A mixture of 60 forward primers for TCR Vbeta segments and 13 reverse primers for TCR Jbeta segments was used in the multiplex PCR. The CDR3 region of rearranged TCR beta genes was amplified from genomic DNA by a multiplex PCR assay. The amplified TCR beta libraries were sequenced on the Illumina HiSeq System as 87-base-pair reads. The original pipeline was this. Across the 500 to 750 repertoires, a later analysis counted approximately 75 million unique TCR beta chains, roughly 11 million of which were shared by at least two donors. A nearest-neighbor algorithm error-corrected the raw reads and collapsed the reads into unique sequences, merging closely related sequences to remove PCR and sequencing errors. CDR3 sequences were aligned to IMGT reference sequences to assign V, D and J gene segments. For a sequence to be retained, a match of at least six nucleotides to both a V gene segment and a J gene segment was required. Rearrangements were called productive when the CDR3 lacked stop codons and stayed in frame with V and J; all others were non-productive. CDR3 was defined according to IMGT convention as the region running from the second conserved V-encoded cysteine to the conserved J-encoded phenylalanine. The earlier analysis of about 560 of the donors excluded any sequence lacking an unambiguous match to a single V gene segment. In an earlier analysis of some 590 of the donors, a V segment was called functional when productive rearrangements were above 56.7%, and segregating when the standard deviation between donors exceeded 5%. A statistical classification framework was built to diagnose cytomegalovirus status from the catalog of TCR beta chain sequences. In a later analysis, V and J genes were assigned by comparing TCR nucleotide sequences against IMGT/GENE-DB human TR gene sequences. A later analysis assigned CDR3 sequences and most-parsimonious VDJ recombination scenarios with the TCRdist pipeline. In a later analysis, each TCR beta chain was defined by its CDR3 amino acid sequence together with its V-gene family, and reads lacking a unique V-gene family were excluded. As a way to deal with suspected cross-contamination and a sequencing artifact, a later analysis dropped roughly 600 nucleotide sequences that were highly shared and had low generation probability. In a later analysis, a clonal expansion index for each public chain was calculated from normalized within-repertoire ranks of inferred template counts. Generation probabilities in a later analysis came from a VDJ recombination model fitted to out-of-frame rearrangements, and those results were checked against IGoR. In a later analysis, TCR-TCR, TCR-HLA and TCR-CMV co-occurrence was scored with hypergeometric tests, and a repertoire-size bias correction was applied to TCR pairs. To estimate false discovery rates, a later analysis permuted the HLA or CMV assignments 20 times. A later analysis grouped co-occurring TCRs with DBSCAN, adding TCRdist sequence similarity when clustering within HLA-allele-positive subsets. Co-occurrence clustering excluded repertoires with fewer than 30,000 or more than 120,000 public chains, plus five with anomalous nucleotide sharing. Drawn from immuneACCESS, this table holds only the in-frame rearrangements with V and J called that TCRdb kept. Clones are partly lost; checked studies trace under half to an unresolved V gene and leave the rest unexplained. From that table come the V and J calls and clone size; the DNA was used to work out D and trimming. This sample comprises over 100,000 clones, roughly 85% of them detected only once. The ten biggest clones cover less than 2% of the sample.

In total, roughly 710 healthy bone marrow donors made up the cohort. All cohort members were sampled while nominally healthy, although unrecorded immune exposures were likely present. The donor was CMV seronegative and belonged to the group of several hundred seronegative cohort members. Each donor provided a peripheral blood sample, and peripheral blood mononuclear cells were used for TCR beta sequencing. Genomic DNA was extracted from the blood cell samples with the Qiagen DNeasy Blood Extraction Kit. The TCR sequence derives from a man aged 40-49 years in good health and CMV-seronegative. The sequencing input was PBMCs. The chain joins TRBV23-1 to TRBJ1-5, with the identity of the D gene unclear. TRBV23-1 is treated as an ORF (open reading frame) with a function not yet certain. The CDR3 corresponds to CASSQCVYNQPQHF. The sequenced DNA is TGCGCCAGCAGTCAATGCGTTTACAATCAGCCCCAGCATTTT.